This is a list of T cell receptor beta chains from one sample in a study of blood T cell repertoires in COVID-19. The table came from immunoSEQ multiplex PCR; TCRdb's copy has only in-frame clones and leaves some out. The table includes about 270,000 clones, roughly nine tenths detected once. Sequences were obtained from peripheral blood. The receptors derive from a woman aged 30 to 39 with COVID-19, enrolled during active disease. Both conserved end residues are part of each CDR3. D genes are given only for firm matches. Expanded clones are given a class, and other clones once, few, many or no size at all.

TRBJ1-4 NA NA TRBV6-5 CASSYSGTREKLFF TGTGCCAGCAGTTACTCAGGGACTCGGGAAAAACTGTTTTTT
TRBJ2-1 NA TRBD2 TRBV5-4 CASRGGLAGTNEQFF TGTGCCAGCAGGGGGGGCCTAGCGGGTACCAATGAGCAGTTCTTC
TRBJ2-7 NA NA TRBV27 CASTKRGGYYEQYF TGTGCCAGCACTAAGAGGGGGGGATACTACGAGCAGTACTTC
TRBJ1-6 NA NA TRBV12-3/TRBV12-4 CASTQGSPLHF TGTGCCAGCACCCAGGGATCACCCCTCCACTTT
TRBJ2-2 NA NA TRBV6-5 CASSRGGVPGELFF TGTGCCAGCAGTAGGGGGGGGGTCCCCGGGGAGCTGTTTTTT
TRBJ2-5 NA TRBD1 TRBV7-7 CASSPGQGINLLETQYF TGTGCCAGCAGCCCAGGACAGGGGATAAACCTTTTGGAGACCCAGTACTTC
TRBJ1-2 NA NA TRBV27 CASSLAANYGYTF TGTGCCAGCAGTTTGGCAGCTAACTATGGCTACACCTTC
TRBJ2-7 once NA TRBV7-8 CASSRGQEQYF TGTGCCAGCAGCCGCGGACAGGAGCAGTACTTC
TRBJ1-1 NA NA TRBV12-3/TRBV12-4 CASSLERGSEAFF TGTGCCAGCAGTTTGGAAAGGGGCAGTGAAGCTTTCTTT
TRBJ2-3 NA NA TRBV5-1 CASSPRVGADTQYF TGCGCCAGCAGCCCCCGAGTGGGCGCAGATACGCAGTATTTT
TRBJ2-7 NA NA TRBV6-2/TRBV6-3 CASSYRQVMREQYF TGTGCCAGCAGTTATCGACAGGTTATGCGCGAGCAGTACTTC
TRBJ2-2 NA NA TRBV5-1 CASTSGSGANTGELFF TGCGCCAGCACCTCCGGGTCGGGGGCGAACACCGGGGAGCTGTTTTTT
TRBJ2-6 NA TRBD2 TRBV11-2 CASSPEGVAGFSGANVLTF TGTGCCAGCAGCCCCGAGGGAGTAGCGGGGTTCTCTGGGGCCAACGTCCTGACTTTC
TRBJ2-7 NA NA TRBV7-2 CASSLVSAARGVYEQYF TGTGCCAGCAGCTTAGTCTCGGCCGCCAGGGGGGTCTACGAGCAGTACTTC
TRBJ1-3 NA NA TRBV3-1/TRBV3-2 CASTSAGNTIYF TGTGCCAGCACCTCTGCTGGAAACACCATATATTTT
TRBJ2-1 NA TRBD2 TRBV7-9 CASSPLGRGGIYNEQFF TGTGCCAGCAGCCCACTAGGGCGCGGGGGTATCTACAATGAGCAGTTCTTC
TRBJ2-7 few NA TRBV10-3 CAISDPTRSSYEQYF TGTGCCATCAGTGATCCCACCAGGTCCTCCTACGAGCAGTACTTC
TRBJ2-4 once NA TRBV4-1 CASSQGTVTKNIQYF TGCGCCAGCAGCCAAGGGACAGTAACTAAAAACATTCAGTACTTC
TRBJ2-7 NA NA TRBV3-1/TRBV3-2 CASSQERTKGWYEQYF TGTGCCAGCAGCCAAGAGAGGACAAAAGGCTGGTACGAGCAGTACTTC
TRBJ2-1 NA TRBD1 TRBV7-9 CASSNAAAAGQGARSSYNEQFF TGTGCCAGCAGCAATGCTGCCGCAGCGGGACAGGGGGCTAGGAGTTCCTACAATGAGCAGTTCTTC
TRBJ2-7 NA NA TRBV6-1 CASSELTAKSYEQYF TGTGCCAGCAGTGAACTGACAGCCAAGTCCTACGAGCAGTACTTC
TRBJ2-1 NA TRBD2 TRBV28 CASSLSGGGHNNEQFF TGTGCCAGCAGTTTATCTGGCGGGGGGCACAACAATGAGCAGTTCTTC
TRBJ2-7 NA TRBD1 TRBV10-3 CAISESGTGYYEQYF TGTGCCATCAGTGAGTCCGGGACAGGGTACTACGAGCAGTACTTC
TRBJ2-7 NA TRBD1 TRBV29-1 CSANPGGNDEQYF TGCAGCGCGAACCCAGGGGGAAACGACGAGCAGTACTTC
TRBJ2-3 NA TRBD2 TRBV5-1 CASSFRGGVDTQYF TGCGCCAGCAGCTTTCGGGGGGGCGTGGATACGCAGTATTTT
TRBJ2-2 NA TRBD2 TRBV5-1 CASSWTSGGASTGELFF TGCGCCAGCAGCTGGACTAGCGGGGGGGCAAGCACCGGGGAGCTGTTTTTT
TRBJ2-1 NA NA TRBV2 CASSHGGNNEQFF TGTGCCTCCTCACACGGGGGTAACAATGAGCAGTTCTTC
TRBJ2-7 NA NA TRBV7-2 CASSLERPVREQYF TGTGCCAGCAGCTTAGAGCGCCCCGTGAGGGAGCAGTACTTC
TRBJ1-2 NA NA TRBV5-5 CASSDLPRENGYTF TGTGCCAGCAGCGACCTCCCCCGGGAGAATGGCTACACCTTC
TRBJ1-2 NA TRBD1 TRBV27 CASSLTGFYGYTF TGTGCCAGCAGTTTGACAGGGTTCTATGGCTACACCTTC
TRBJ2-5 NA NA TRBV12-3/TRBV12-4 CASKQQETQYF TGTGCCAGCAAACAGCAAGAGACCCAGTACTTC
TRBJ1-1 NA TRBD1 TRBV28 CASSSFAVNRGIEAFF TGTGCCAGCAGTTCCTTCGCGGTCAACAGGGGGATTGAAGCTTTCTTT
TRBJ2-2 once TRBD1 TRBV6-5 CASRQGIITGELFF TGTGCCAGCCGACAGGGGATCATCACCGGGGAGCTGTTTTTT
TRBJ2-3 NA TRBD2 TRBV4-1 CASSPRLAGGLSSTDTQYF TGCGCCAGCAGCCCCCGACTAGCGGGGGGCCTATCCAGCACAGATACGCAGTATTTT
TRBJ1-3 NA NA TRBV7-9 CASSLQGNTIYF TGTGCCAGCAGCTTACAGGGAAACACCATATATTTT
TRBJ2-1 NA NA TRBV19 CASNSGTFYNEQFF TGTGCCAGTAACTCAGGGACATTCTACAATGAGCAGTTCTTC
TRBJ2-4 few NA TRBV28 CASSLRIWPKNIQYF TGTGCCAGCAGTTTACGTATTTGGCCGAAAAACATTCAGTACTTC
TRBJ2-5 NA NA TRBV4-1 CASSPRATGQETQYF TGCGCCAGCAGCCCCCGGGCTACGGGGCAAGAGACCCAGTACTTC
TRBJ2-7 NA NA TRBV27 CASSQTGPYEQYF TGTGCCAGCAGCCAAACAGGGCCATACGAGCAGTACTTC
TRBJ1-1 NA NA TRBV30 CAWSVGGGTEAFF TGTGCCTGGAGTGTCGGGGGAGGTACTGAAGCTTTCTTT
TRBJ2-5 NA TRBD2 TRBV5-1 CASSLTSSLAGETQYF TGCGCCAGCAGCCTAACTTCCAGCCTAGCGGGGGAGACCCAGTACTTC
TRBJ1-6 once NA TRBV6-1 CASSERGADYNSPLHF TGTGCCAGCAGTGAACGGGGGGCTGACTATAATTCACCCCTCCACTTT